Included here is one T cell receptor beta chain sequence, with context. The antigen this receptor binds is unknown. Base-call qualities are not available, and no considerably larger clone is one nucleotide away. The data were obtained in a study of blood T cell repertoires in COVID-19 (dated by TCRdb to the early 2020s). Some background on the complete study: Samples covering the acute and convalescent phases of COVID-19 were provided by collaborators in the United States, Italy and Spain. Where available, HLA class I and class II types were obtained from metadata supplied by the sample provider rather than from assay-based typing. Deeply sampled blood TCRbeta repertoires from subjects exposed to, actively infected with, or recovered from COVID-19 were included in the dataset. The repertoires were released in a freely available public database intended as a resource for research on the immune response to SARS-CoV-2. A de-identified subject ID, COVID-19 status, age in years and sex were almost always included in the sample metadata. The samples were drawn from two sources: the first 160 participants of the ongoing ImmuneRACE study, and over 1,000 subjects contributed by 6 global collaborators. The prospective study material was composed of cDNA or gDNA derived from T cells, B-cell-depleted T cells, or PBMCs. Broader findings and caveats from the paper: How much clinical and demographic metadata was included differed by source and by participant, and the metadata was provided uncurated.

Whole blood was collected in K2EDTA tubes by collaborating institutions according to the institutions' own protocols. For TCRbeta analysis, collaborators shipped samples in one of three forms: frozen whole blood, isolated PBMCs, or DNA extracted from either of those sample types. From the cysteine through the phenylalanine, the CDR3 covers 11 amino acids. Solely the CDR3 DNA is kept, with 33 bases framed from the first base. From the germline V gene (reference sequence), CDR1 is WNHNN and CDR2 is SYGVQD. V loses 4 bases, J loses 4 bases, and the germline ends lie 4 bases apart. The immunoSEQ Assay, a bias-controlled multiplex PCR, was used to amplify TCRbeta CDR3 regions from genomic DNA. Regarding the original processing steps: Within the assay, amplification of reference gene primers was used to estimate how many nucleated cells each sample contained. To quantify the absolute abundance of each unique TCRbeta CDR3 rearrangement, sequence reads were collapsed and filtered. For each sample, productive Simpson clonality was calculated by taking the square root of Simpson's diversity index across productive rearrangements. The clones in this table, taken by TCRdb from immuneACCESS, are in-frame only. Not every clone is retained; where verified, under half of the shortfall comes from an unresolved V gene, and the cause of the rest is unknown. D and trimming come from the DNA, and the V and J calls and clone size come from that table. The sample contains 35,000 to 45,000 clones, more than 70% of them found a single time. The top ten clones comprise around 2.3% of the sample.

The sequence was obtained from a human donor in a cohort sampled during active COVID-19. Sequencing was done on a sample of peripheral blood. The chain employs TRBV10-1 and TRBJ2-5; the D gene cannot be named for sure. The CDR3 reads as follows: CASSGLETQYF. The DNA sequence follows: TGCGCCAGCAGTGGTCTAGAGACCCAGTACTTC.